This T cell receptor (beta chain) was recovered during a study of blood T cells in healthy people across ages (dated by TCRdb to 2014 to 2015). Study-level background: In model experiments, template switching captured roughly one uniquely barcoded TCR beta cDNA molecule for every two T cells. The study analyzed two additional independent replicas of 1 million unique cDNA reads from the same blood draw for two donors, one aged 18 to 30 and one aged 80 or older. Donors were grouped into four age groups: young (average approximately 16 years), middle-aged (39), aged (approximately 58) and long-lived (just over 80). To avoid experimental bias, donors of different ages were distributed randomly across sequencing lanes. Using deep sequencing normalized with unique cDNA molecular identifiers, the study measured how TCR beta repertoire diversity changes with age. The paper as a whole reports these results and caveats: A strong correlation was found between observed TCR beta diversity and the percentage of naive T cells measured by flow cytometry. As age increased, observed TCR beta diversity per million T cells dropped in a roughly linear way, and a significant reduction was already evident by age around 41. Because donor CMV infection status was unknown, age-related changes in expanded clonotypes were potentially confounded. Total diversity estimates from one million sequenced T cells were considered lower bounds and underestimates. Conclusive comparison of naive and antigen-experienced compartments was prevented by the profiling of bulk unsorted PBMCs. Compared with the aged group, more naive CD4+ T cells, fewer expanded clones and increased TCR diversity were shown by the long-lived group, suggesting age selection.

Donors were 39 systemically healthy Caucasian individuals from Russia aged 6 to 90 years. Approximately 10 milliliters of peripheral blood were collected from each donor into EDTA-treated Vacutainer tubes. Ficoll-Paque density-gradient centrifugation was used to isolate PBMCs, with at least 7 million obtained per sample. Total RNA, at least 6 micrograms per sample, was extracted from PBMCs with Trizol reagent. For every donor, flow cytometry on a PBMC aliquot measured the percentage of naive CD45RAhigh/CD27high T cells. The library was built by means of 5' RACE. The sequencing machine was an Illumina HiSeq 2500. A second PCR of roughly 7 to 12 cycles was performed with a sample-barcoded 5' primer and a J-beta primer mix. Each TCR beta cDNA molecule received a unique molecular identifier from a template-switch 5' adaptor carrying 12 random nucleotides. Each sample yielded at least 3 million CDR3-containing paired-end reads. First-strand cDNA was synthesized from all RNA with the Mint cDNA synthesis kit, primed by a TRBC-specific oligonucleotide. Following uracil-DNA glycosylase treatment, a first 18-cycle PCR with universal primers M1SS and BC2_uni_R was performed on all cDNA. In the paper's pipeline: For normalization, 1 million high-quality reads were randomly selected from each sample, with every read carrying a distinct molecular identifier. Instead of being binned into consensus sequences, reads with shared molecular identifiers were discarded. CDR3 identification, clonotype clustering and error correction used MiTCR with a Q25 quality threshold and the strictest error-elimination algorithm. A nonparametric unseen species model using Euler transformation provided a lower-bound estimate of total TCR beta diversity. TCRdb itself trimmed the public reads at Q25 with fastp, ran MiXCR and retained productive beta chains. Every entry covers one CDR3 protein and lists the most common genes and DNA from its rows. Here the V and J calls rest on TCRdb's processing, not on the authors' analysis. The sample records about 1.5 million distinct CDR3 sequences, roughly 40% of which are singletons. Approximately 7.9% of the sample rests with the top ten.

Turning to this clonotype: There is no known antigen for this receptor. At one boundary the junction diverges from the germline segment, which might be a read error.

The CDR3, cysteine through phenylalanine, is 15 amino acids long. Only CDR3 DNA remains: 45 bases, in frame from the first base. Looking up the germline V gene yields CDR1 ENHRY and CDR2 SYGVKD. This receptor was taken from a woman in her late teens or twenties in good health. The chain employs TRBV10-3 and TRBJ2-1; TRBD2 matches 10 bases in the middle. Sequenced: blood. CDR3 reads: CAISESGLADNDQFF. The bases are TGTGCCATCAGTGAAAGTGGACTAGCGGACAATGATCAGTTCTTC.